These 13 T cell receptor beta chains came from one sample sequenced in a study of spatial heterogeneity in lung cancer. The time point here: blood at routine non-recurrence follow-up after resection. TCRdb called the 5' RACE reads again in MiXCR, with one record for every CDR3 protein. This sample has roughly 70,000 distinct CDR3 sequences, with 8% to 10% found just once. This specimen was PBMCs, taken at follow-up. These receptors were collected from a female donor with early-stage non-small cell lung cancer.

Ten or more counts support this clonotype. The chain carries TRBV6-2 or TRBV6-3 and TRBJ2-7, with a tentative D call TRBD2 (6 bases). The V gene lost 8 bases and the J gene lost 2 bases, with 13 bases spanning the gap. This CDR3 contains 13 residues. CDR1 is MNHEY, CDR2 SVGEGT, per germline. The chain's CDR3 is CASAGPTTYEQYF. As DNA, the CDR3 is TGTGCCAGCGCGGGACCTACCACCTACGAGCAGTACTTC.

The rearrangement uses TRBV5-1 and TRBJ2-5, with D possibly TRBD2 on 6 matching bases. Germline V CDR1 and CDR2: SGHRS, YFSETQ. CDR3 length: 15 residues. V was trimmed by 0 bases and J by 2 bases, leaving 11 bases between them. CDR3 nucleotide sequence: TGCGCCAGCAGCTTGGACGGGAGAGGGCAAGAGACCCAGTACTTC. Translating gives CASSLDGRGQETQYF. The variable domain in full, completed from reference TRBV5-1 and TRBJ2-5, reads KAGVTQTPRYLIKTRGQQVTLSCSPISGHRSVSWYQQTPGQGLQFLFEYFSETQRNKGNFPGRFSGRQFSNSRSEMNVSTLELGDSALYLCASSLDGRGQETQYFGPGTRLLVL.

This clonotype was detected ten times or more. The chain links TRBV7-6 to TRBJ2-7; D is unclear. This CDR3 has 16 residues. Germline V gene data show CDR1 as SGHVS and CDR2 as FNYEAQ. Between the trimmed V and J ends, which lost 5 bases and 2 bases, there was a span of 19 bases. The CDR3 region has the DNA TGTGCCAGCAGCCCCCGCCCCGAGACCCTCCCCTACGAGCAGTACTTC. Protein product: CASSPRPETLPYEQYF.

This clonotype was counted ten times or more. This CDR3 is CASSWVGGSSYNEQFF. CDR3 nucleotides: TGTGCCAGCAGCTGGGTGGGCGGAAGCTCCTACAATGAGCAGTTCTTC. The chain links TRBV11-2 to TRBJ2-1; no reliable D call. V lost 4 bases to trimming and J lost 0 bases, with 13 bases between them. The CDR3 sequence is 16 residues long. Per the germline V gene, CDR1 is SGHAT and CDR2 is FQNNGV.

This clonotype occurred many times. The rearrangement links TRBV12-3 or TRBV12-4 to TRBJ2-5; no clear D. V was cut by 3 bases and J by 5 bases, with 4 bases left in between. CDR3 length equals 11 residues. CDR3 DNA sequence: TGTGCCAGCAGTTTCCGGGAGACCCAGTACTTC. This sequence encodes CASSFRETQYF.

In its sample, this clonotype was seen a few times. This rearrangement joins TRBV28 to TRBJ2-1, with 12 bases matching TRBD2. In germline, CDR1 is MDHEN, CDR2 SYDVKM. The CDR3 consists of 16 residues. The V segment lost 4 bases and the J segment 3 bases; nucleotides outside the gene matches: 4. In DNA, the CDR3 is TGTGCCAGCAGTTACCTGGGACTAGCGGGCTACAATGAGCAGTTCTTC. Residues: CASSYLGLAGYNEQFF.

This clonotype appeared many times. V gene TRBV6-1 combines with J gene TRBJ1-1; TRBD1 matches 7 bases. Germline CDR1 and CDR2: MNHNS and SASEGT. Germline trimming cut 7 bases from V and 3 bases from J; bases unmatched to any gene: 8. This CDR3 is 14 amino acids long. Written as DNA, the CDR3 is TGTGCCAGCAAACTCGACAGGGAGGACACTGAAGCTTTCTTT. This codes for CASKLDREDTEAFF.

The genes are TRBV7-8 and TRBJ1-4, with D maybe TRBD1 (6 bases). The germline gives CDR1 SGHVS, CDR2 FQNEAQ. Trimming took off 2 bases at V and 5 bases at J, with 15 bases between the two ends. CDR3 length: 16 residues. The CDR3 loop is CASSLRGDRKNEKLFF. The CDR3 DNA reads as TGTGCCAGCAGCTTACGGGGAGACAGGAAGAATGAAAAACTGTTTTTT. The whole variable domain, filled in from reference TRBV7-8 and TRBJ1-4, reads GAGVSQSPRYKVAKRGQDVALRCDPISGHVSLFWYQQALGQGPEFLTYFQNEAQLDKSGLPSDRFFAERPEGSVSTLKIQRTQQEDSAVYLCASSLRGDRKNEKLFFGSGTQLSVL.

The table lists this clonotype with many counts. The J gene is TRBJ2-1, the V gene TRBV10-3, with TRBD2 matching 8 bases. With V trimmed by 3 bases and J by 7 bases, 14 bases remained unmatched. Germline V gene lookup returns CDR1 ENHRY and CDR2 SYGVKD. The length of the CDR3 is 17 residues. The CDR3 nucleotides are TGTGCCATCAGTGAATCGGGTCCACTAGCGGACAGAAATGAGCAGTTCTTC. It encodes CAISESGPLADRNEQFF.

This clonotype has ten or more counts. The chain joins TRBV3-1 to TRBJ2-2; unclear D gene. The CDR3 length is 13 residues. Germline CDR1 LGHDT, CDR2 YNNKEL (reference sequence). V was trimmed by 1 base and J by 3 bases, leaving 3 bases between them. CDR3 loop: CASSQAYTGELFF. CDR3 nucleotides: TGTGCCAGCAGCCAAGCGTACACCGGGGAGCTGTTTTTT. The variable domain in full, with the rest retrieved from reference TRBV3-1 and TRBJ2-2, is DTAVSQTPKYLVTQMGNDKSIKCEQNLGHDTMYWYKQDSKKFLKIMFSYNNKELIINETVPNRFSPKSPDKAHLNLHINSLELGDSAVYFCASSQAYTGELFFGEGSRLTVL.

This sequence joins TRBV5-1 and TRBJ2-2, with D possibly TRBD1 on 5 matching bases. Between the trimmed V and J ends, which lost 0 bases and 2 bases, there was a span of 11 bases. The CDR3 runs to 16 residues. Germline CDR1 reads SGHRS; CDR2 reads YFSETQ. The CDR3 region is CASSLVPQGNTGELFF. For the CDR3, the DNA is TGCGCCAGCAGCTTGGTTCCCCAGGGCAACACCGGGGAGCTGTTTTTT.

For this clonotype: This may arise from a read error, as a much more abundant clone is one base away. The CDR3 loop is CASSPEDTHTQAFF. Written as DNA, the CDR3 is TGTGCCAGCTCGCCCGAGGACACCCACACTCAAGCTTTCTTT. The rearrangement joins TRBV18 to TRBJ1-1, with a weak D call TRBD1 (5 bases). Germline V gene sequence: CDR1 KGHSH, CDR2 LQKENI. The CDR3 has 14 residues.

This clonotype was picked up many times. The germline gene is not matched at one end of the junction; a read error may be the cause. The chain employs TRBV12-3 or TRBV12-4 and TRBJ2-7; 11 bases map to TRBD2. The CDR3 is made up of 15 amino acids. CDR3 sequence reads: CASSIAGGPPYEQYF. The CDR3 DNA is TGTGCCAGCAGTATAGCGGGAGGGCCCCCCTACGAGCAGTACTTC.